The 25 T cell receptor beta chains reported below all come from one sample, sequenced in a study of T-cell memory formation after mild COVID-19. TCRdb itself ran the 5' RACE reads through MiXCR, one entry per CDR3 protein. The repertoire holds fewer than 550,000 distinct CDR3 sequences, with around 20% as singletons. The specimen was PBMCs or a T cell subset sorted from them (not recorded which). Source of these receptors: an adult woman who had mild COVID-19 (a few samples of this study predate the infection). Cell type and time point are not known.

This clonotype appeared a few times. This sequence joins TRBV2 and TRBJ2-5; D remains ambiguous. From germline, CDR1 is SNHLY and CDR2 FYNNEI. The CDR3 covers 15 residues. Trimming took off 1 base at V and 5 bases at J, with 14 bases between the two ends. DNA for the CDR3: TGTGCCAGCAGTGAAGGCGGCGTCAGTATGGAGACCCAGTACTTC. Its protein product is CASSEGGVSMETQYF.

J is TRBJ1-3 and V is TRBV6-5; D might be TRBD1 (5 bases). V was cut by 0 bases and J by 0 bases, with 18 bases left in between. The CDR3 is made up of 19 amino acids. Germline values: CDR1 MNHEY, CDR2 SVGAGI. CDR3 in DNA: TGTGCCAGCAGTTACTCTGCCATCGGGACGGCAAGCTCTGGAAACACCATATATTTT. Its translation: CASSYSAIGTASSGNTIYF.

This clonotype showed up many times. The chain recombines TRBV4-1 with TRBJ2-1; 7 bases line up with TRBD2. The CDR3 is made up of 15 amino acids. From germline, CDR1 is MGHRA and CDR2 YSYEKL. Trimming removed 1 base from V and 4 bases from J; junction bases left unmatched: 4. CDR3: CASSQGQGLYNEQFF. CDR3 nucleotides: TGCGCCAGCAGCCAAGGTCAGGGACTATACAATGAGCAGTTCTTC.

V gene TRBV11-2 combines with J gene TRBJ2-4, with TRBD2 matching 10 bases. With 4 bases clipped from V and 7 bases from J, the junction kept 7 bases outside the gene matches. Germline V gene data show CDR1 as SGHAT and CDR2 as FQNNGV. There are 15 residues in the CDR3. Here the CDR3 reads CASSSLTSGMNIQYF. The DNA for the CDR3 is TGTGCCAGCAGCTCACTTACTAGCGGGATGAACATTCAGTACTTC.

This chain uses TRBV6-2 or TRBV6-3 with TRBJ1-2, with D tentatively TRBD1 (6 bases). Deletions cut 5 bases from V and 11 bases from J, with 24 bases between. This CDR3 has 15 residues. CDR1 and CDR2 from the germline V gene are MNHEY and SVGEGT. CDR3 DNA: TGTGCCAGCAGTACCCTACGGACAGCGAGGGGCCTGTACACCTTC. Protein product: CASSTLRTARGLYTF.

The chain joins TRBV12-3 or TRBV12-4 to TRBJ2-3; TRBD2 matches 8 bases. V gave up 3 bases and J gave up 2 bases; unmatched junction bases: 4. This CDR3 has 15 residues. CDR3 sequence reads: CASSFSSGPTDTQYF. CDR3 sequence (DNA): TGTGCCAGCAGTTTCTCTAGCGGGCCCACAGATACGCAGTATTTT.

The genes are TRBV4-1 and TRBJ1-5; a weak D match, TRBD1 (6 bases). The CDR3 has 14 amino acids. V was clipped by 4 bases and J by 4 bases, with 11 bases between them. Germline V gives CDR1 MGHRA, CDR2 YSYEKL. CDR3 DNA: TGCGCCAGCAGCCCACTACAGGGAAATCAGCCCCAGCATTTT. It is translated as CASSPLQGNQPQHF.

This chain connects TRBV5-1 to TRBJ2-7; TRBD2 matches 10 bases. V trimming: 0 bases; J trimming: 3 bases; junction bases outside the gene matches: 3. Germline V lookup: CDR1 SGHRS, CDR2 YFSETQ. The CDR3 is made up of 15 amino acids. The CDR3 here is CASSLALAGVYEQYF. The CDR3 nucleotides are TGCGCCAGCAGCTTGGCTCTAGCGGGAGTCTACGAGCAGTACTTC.

This chain joins TRBV5-1 and TRBJ1-2; the D is unclear. The CDR3 loop spans 14 amino acids. From germline, CDR1 is SGHRS and CDR2 YFSETQ. With 2 bases removed from V and 4 bases from J, the gap between germline ends came to 12 bases. This CDR3 reads CASSLESPLYGYTF. The CDR3 DNA follows: TGCGCCAGCAGCTTAGAGTCACCGCTCTATGGCTACACCTTC.

The genes are TRBV2 and TRBJ2-1, with D uncertain. The germline V gene has CDR1 SNHLY and CDR2 FYNNEI. The CDR3 extends over 13 amino acids. With 7 bases removed from V and 4 bases from J, the gap between germline ends came to 11 bases. The CDR3 DNA reads as TGTGCCAGCACCGGCAGTCCTTACAATGAGCAGTTCTTC. It encodes CASTGSPYNEQFF.

The chain links TRBV6-1 to TRBJ1-5; 11 bases align to TRBD1. V was pared by 2 bases and J by 5 bases, with 2 bases of the junction left unmatched. There are 15 residues in the CDR3. Germline lookup yields CDR1 MNHNS and CDR2 SASEGT. The CDR3 here is CASSEWTGGDQPQHF. In DNA form, the CDR3 reads TGTGCCAGCAGTGAATGGACAGGGGGCGATCAGCCCCAGCATTTT.

The table lists this clonotype with a few counts. The V gene is TRBV12-3 or TRBV12-4, the J gene TRBJ1-1; D gene ambiguous. Trimming stripped 3 bases from V and 11 bases from J, with 13 bases between. The CDR3 extends over 12 amino acids. CDR3 DNA: TGTGCCAGCAGTTTCACCCCTCAAGAGGCTTTCTTT. It encodes CASSFTPQEAFF.

This clonotype was counted a few times. The CDR3 here is CASSPGYSYEQYF. DNA for the CDR3: TGTGCCAGCTCACCGGGATATTCCTACGAGCAGTACTTC. The V call is TRBV18, the J call TRBJ2-7; D unresolved. Trimming took 3 bases from V and 1 from J, leaving 7 bases between them. The germline CDR1 and CDR2 sequences are KGHSH and LQKENI. The CDR3 length is 13 residues. The entire variable domain, with the rest obtained from reference TRBV18 and TRBJ2-7, is as follows: NAGVMQNPRHLVRRRGQEARLRCSPMKGHSHVYWYRQLPEEGLKFMVYLQKENIIDESGMPKERFSAEFPKEGPSILRIQQVVRGDSAAYFCASSPGYSYEQYFGPGTRLTVT.

The table lists this clonotype with a few counts. The V call is TRBV25-1, the J call TRBJ2-2; D not certain. Germline lookup yields CDR1 MGHDK and CDR2 SYGVNS. V gave up 1 base and J gave up 3 bases, with 9 bases separating them. This CDR3 comprises 15 residues. CDR3 DNA: TGTGCCAGCAGTGAATTAAACAAAGACACCGGGGAGCTGTTTTTT. It translates to CASSELNKDTGELFF.

In its sample, this clonotype was seen a few times. V and J are TRBV9 and TRBJ2-7; TRBD1 might be the D (5 bases). V was cut by 0 bases and J by 5 bases, with 12 bases left in between. CDR3 length equals 14 residues. CDR1 SGDLS and CDR2 YYNGEE come from the germline V gene. The DNA of the CDR3 is TGTGCCAGCAGCGTAGGCGGCAGGGTGCACGAGCAGTACTTC. Translating gives CASSVGGRVHEQYF.

This clonotype was detected many times. This chain uses TRBV7-9 with TRBJ1-4, with D perhaps TRBD1 (5 bases). Germline values: CDR1 SEHNR, CDR2 FQNEAQ (reference sequence). V gave up 0 bases and J gave up 8 bases, with 16 bases separating them. The CDR3 has 16 amino acids. The CDR3 DNA reads as TGTGCCAGCAGCTTAGCCGTGGGGCAGGGAGGAGAAAAACTGTTTTTT. As protein: CASSLAVGQGGEKLFF.

This rearrangement joins TRBV13 to TRBJ1-1, with 10 bases that match TRBD1. The CDR3 has 15 residues. The trim removed 3 bases at V and 1 base at J, leaving 2 bases unmatched. Germline CDR1 is PRHDT and CDR2 is FYEKMQ (reference sequence). The CDR3 loop is CASSLTGGQNTEAFF. The CDR3 bases are TGTGCCAGCAGCTTGACAGGGGGCCAGAACACTGAAGCTTTCTTT. The whole variable domain, filled in from reference TRBV13 and TRBJ1-1, reads AAGVIQSPRHLIKEKRETATLKCYPIPRHDTVYWYQQGPGQDPQFLISFYEKMQSDKGSIPDRFSAQQFSDYHSELNMSSLELGDSALYFCASSLTGGQNTEAFFGQGTRLTVV.

The chain employs TRBV7-3 and TRBJ2-2, with a weak D call TRBD2 (6 bases). V dropped 3 bases and J dropped 0 bases, with 14 bases sitting between them. Germline-derived CDR1 and CDR2 are SGHTA and FQGTGA. The CDR3 sequence is 17 residues long. The CDR3 protein is CASSFSIAAANTGELFF. In DNA form, the CDR3 reads TGTGCCAGCAGCTTTTCGATAGCGGCCGCGAACACCGGGGAGCTGTTTTTT.

This clonotype occurred a few times. This sequence joins TRBV20-1 and TRBJ2-3; 7 bases align to TRBD2. The CDR3 sequence is 15 residues long. The germline V gene has CDR1 DFQATT and CDR2 SNEGSKA (reference sequence). Losses at the gene ends were 6 bases for V and 0 bases for J; bases not matched to a gene: 9. The CDR3: CSATAGTTSTDTQYF. CDR3 coding DNA: TGCAGTGCCACCGCCGGGACTACCAGCACAGATACGCAGTATTTT.

V is TRBV24-1 and J is TRBJ1-2; a weak D match, TRBD1 (5 bases). Trimming removed 5 bases from V and 3 bases from J, with 18 bases in between. The CDR3 has 16 residues. Germline V CDR1 and CDR2: KGHDR, SFDVKD. The CDR3 is CATSGYRDGWHYGYTF. CDR3 DNA: TGTGCCACCAGTGGATACCGGGACGGTTGGCACTATGGCTACACCTTC.

The chain uses TRBV4-2 and TRBJ1-2, with a possible D match to TRBD1 (5 bases). V was shortened by 0 bases and J by 2 bases, with 10 bases between the two germline ends. The CDR3 length is 15 residues. CDR1 and CDR2 from the germline V gene are LGHNA and YNFKEQ. The CDR3, as DNA: TGTGCCAGCAGCCAAGATGTGAAGGGGAACTATGGCTACACCTTC. Protein sequence: CASSQDVKGNYGYTF.

This CDR3 reads CASSLGAGSQETQYF. DNA for the CDR3: TGTGCCAGCAGCTTAGGGGCGGGGTCACAAGAGACCCAGTACTTC. V is TRBV7-2 and J is TRBJ2-5, with D possibly matching TRBD2 (6 bases). The V end was cut by 1 base, the J end by 2 bases, with 11 bases between. CDR3 length equals 15 residues. CDR1 is SGHTA and CDR2 is FQGNSA in the germline V gene.

This clonotype was seen more than once but under ten times. J is TRBJ1-2 and V is TRBV12-3 or TRBV12-4; 8 bases agree with TRBD1. Trimming took 6 bases from V and 8 from J; bases not matched to a gene: 20. The CDR3 is made up of 17 amino acids. This chain's CDR3 is CASSPPGGPGGLGGYTF. CDR3 bases: TGTGCCAGCAGCCCCCCCGGTGGGCCAGGGGGCTTGGGGGGCTACACCTTC.

V is TRBV5-1 and J is TRBJ2-1, with 10 bases identical to TRBD1. Trimming cost V 4 bases and J 6 bases; bases outside gene matches: 10. Germline V CDR1 and CDR2: SGHRS, YFSETQ. The CDR3 consists of 16 residues. As DNA, the CDR3 is TGCGCCAGCAGCCCAAGGGGGAGGACAGGGGGCAATGAGCAGTTCTTC. It translates to CASSPRGRTGGNEQFF.

The count of this clonotype is one. This rearrangement joins TRBV6-5 to TRBJ1-5; D possibly corresponds to TRBD1 (5 bases). There are 15 residues in the CDR3. CDR1 and CDR2 (germline): MNHEY, SVGAGI. V lost 0 bases and J lost 5, with 11 bases in between. The CDR3 DNA is TGTGCCAGCAGTTACTCGAACGGGGGAGATCAGCCCCAGCATTTT. This translates into CASSYSNGGDQPQHF.